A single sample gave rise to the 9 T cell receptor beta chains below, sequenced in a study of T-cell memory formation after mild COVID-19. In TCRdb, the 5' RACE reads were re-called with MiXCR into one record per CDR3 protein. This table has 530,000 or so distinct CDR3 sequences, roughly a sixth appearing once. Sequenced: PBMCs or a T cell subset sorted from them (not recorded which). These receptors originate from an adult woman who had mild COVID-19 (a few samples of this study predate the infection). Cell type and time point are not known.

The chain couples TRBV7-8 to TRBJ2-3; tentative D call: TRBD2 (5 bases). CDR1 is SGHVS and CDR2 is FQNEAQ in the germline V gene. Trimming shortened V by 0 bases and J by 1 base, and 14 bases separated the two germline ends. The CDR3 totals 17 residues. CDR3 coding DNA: TGTGCCAGCAGCTTAGCGTACGGGATTGGAGGCACAGATACGCAGTATTTT. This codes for CASSLAYGIGGTDTQYF.

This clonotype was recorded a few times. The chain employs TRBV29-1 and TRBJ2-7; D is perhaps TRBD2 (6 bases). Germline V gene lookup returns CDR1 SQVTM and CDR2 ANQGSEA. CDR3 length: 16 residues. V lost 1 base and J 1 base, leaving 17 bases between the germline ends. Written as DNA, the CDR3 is TGCAGCGTTGAAGTATTTGTGGCGGGAAGGTCCTACGAGCAGTACTTC. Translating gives CSVEVFVAGRSYEQYF.

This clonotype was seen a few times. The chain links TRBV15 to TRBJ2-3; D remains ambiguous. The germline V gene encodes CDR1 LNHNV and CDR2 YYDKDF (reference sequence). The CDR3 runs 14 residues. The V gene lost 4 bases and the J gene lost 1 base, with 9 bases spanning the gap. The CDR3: CATSIGARTDTQYF. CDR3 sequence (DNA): TGTGCCACCAGCATAGGCGCCCGCACAGATACGCAGTATTTT.

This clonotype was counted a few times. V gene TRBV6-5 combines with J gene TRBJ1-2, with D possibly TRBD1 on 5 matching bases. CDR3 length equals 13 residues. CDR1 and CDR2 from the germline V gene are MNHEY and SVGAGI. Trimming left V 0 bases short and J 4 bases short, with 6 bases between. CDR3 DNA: TGTGCCAGCAGTTACTCGACAGTCTATGGCTACACCTTC. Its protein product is CASSYSTVYGYTF.

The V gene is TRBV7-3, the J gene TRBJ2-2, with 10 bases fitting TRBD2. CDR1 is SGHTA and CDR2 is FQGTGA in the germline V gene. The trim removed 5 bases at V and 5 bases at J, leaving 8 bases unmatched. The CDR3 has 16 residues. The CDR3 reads CASSVTSGVGTGELFF. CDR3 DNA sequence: TGTGCCAGCAGCGTTACTAGCGGGGTAGGGACCGGGGAGCTGTTTTTT.

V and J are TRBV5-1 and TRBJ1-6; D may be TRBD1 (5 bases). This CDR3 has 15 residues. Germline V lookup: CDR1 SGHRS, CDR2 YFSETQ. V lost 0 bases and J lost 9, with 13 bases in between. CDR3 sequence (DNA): TGCGCCAGCAGCTTGGACGGGGGTAGGGGTTCACCCCTCCACTTT. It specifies CASSLDGGRGSPLHF.

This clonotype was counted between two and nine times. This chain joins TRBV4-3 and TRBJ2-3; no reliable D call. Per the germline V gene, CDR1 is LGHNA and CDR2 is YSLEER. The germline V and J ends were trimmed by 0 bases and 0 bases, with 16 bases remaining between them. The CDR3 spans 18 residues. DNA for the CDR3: TGCGCCAGCAGCCAAGAATTGACCACAGCCTCTAGCACAGATACGCAGTATTTT. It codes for CASSQELTTASSTDTQYF.

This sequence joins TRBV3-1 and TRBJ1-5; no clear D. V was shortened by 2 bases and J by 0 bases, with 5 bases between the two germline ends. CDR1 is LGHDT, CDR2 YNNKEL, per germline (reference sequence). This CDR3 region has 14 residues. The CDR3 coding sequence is TGTGCCAGCAGCCAAAGCCATAGCAATCAGCCCCAGCATTTT. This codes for CASSQSHSNQPQHF.

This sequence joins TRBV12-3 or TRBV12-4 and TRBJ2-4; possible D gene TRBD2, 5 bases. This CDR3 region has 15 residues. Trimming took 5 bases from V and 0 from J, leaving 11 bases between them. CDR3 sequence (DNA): TGTGCCAGCAGTGTATCCGGGATAGCCAAAAACATTCAGTACTTC. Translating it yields CASSVSGIAKNIQYF.